This T cell receptor (beta chain) was documented in a study of blood T cell repertoires in COVID-19. Study at large: PBMCs, B-cell-depleted T cells, or T cells were the source of the cDNA or gDNA that made up the material.

This CDR3 region has 14 residues. Per germline, CDR1 SGHRS and CDR2 YFSETQ. V lost 2 bases to trimming and J lost 1 base, with 9 bases between them. The assay was immunoSEQ multiplex PCR, and TCRdb's table has in-frame clones only and misses some. The data hold approximately 280,000 clones, with 70% to 90% observed a single time. Sequencing was carried out using peripheral blood. This chain links TRBV5-1 with TRBJ1-1; D not resolved. The receptor was isolated from a woman between 65 and 79 years old with acute or convalescent COVID-19. CDR3 loop: CASSFERRNTEAFF. The CDR3 coding sequence is TGCGCCAGCAGCTTTGAGAGGAGGAACACTGAAGCTTTCTTT.